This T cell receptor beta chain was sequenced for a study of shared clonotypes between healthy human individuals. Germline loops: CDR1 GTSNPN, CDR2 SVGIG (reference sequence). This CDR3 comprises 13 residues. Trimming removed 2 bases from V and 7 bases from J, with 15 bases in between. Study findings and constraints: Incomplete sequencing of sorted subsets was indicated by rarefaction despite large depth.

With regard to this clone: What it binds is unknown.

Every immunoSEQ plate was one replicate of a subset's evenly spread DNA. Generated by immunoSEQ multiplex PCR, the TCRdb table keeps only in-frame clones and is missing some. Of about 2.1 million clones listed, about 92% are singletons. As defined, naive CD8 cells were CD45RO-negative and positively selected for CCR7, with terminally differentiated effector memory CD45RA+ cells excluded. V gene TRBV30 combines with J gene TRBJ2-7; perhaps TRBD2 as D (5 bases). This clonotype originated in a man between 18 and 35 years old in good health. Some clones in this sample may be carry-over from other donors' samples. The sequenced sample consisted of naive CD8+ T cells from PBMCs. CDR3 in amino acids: CAWSPQTGSEQYF. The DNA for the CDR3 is TGTGCCTGGAGTCCCCAGACGGGATCAGAGCAGTACTTC. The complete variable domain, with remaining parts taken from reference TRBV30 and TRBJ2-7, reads SQTIHQWPATLVQPVGSPLSLECTVEGTSNPNLYWYRQAAGRGLQLLFYSVGIGQISSEVPQNLSASRPQDRQFILSSKKLLLSDSGFYLCAWSPQTGSEQYFGPGTRLTVT.